This TCR beta chain stems from a study of siplizumab effects on memory and regulatory T cells. The CDR3 runs 15 residues. Trimming shortened V by 3 bases and J by 4 bases, and 13 bases separated the two germline ends. The V gene's germline CDR1 is MRHNA and CDR2 SNTAGT. The assay was immunoSEQ multiplex PCR, and TCRdb's table has in-frame clones only and misses some. The repertoire includes some 97,000 clones, roughly nine tenths of them detected once, and around 0.68% sits in the top ten. Sample: Tregs sorted from blood. The rearrangement links TRBV6-4 to TRBJ2-1; D unclear. The source of this sequence is a human donor in good health. CDR3 in DNA: TGTGCCAGCAGTGAAGCTTATGGCCCTTACAATGAGCAGTTCTTC. It encodes CASSEAYGPYNEQFF.